These 21 T cell receptor beta chains share one sample of origin, sequenced in a study of blood T cells in healthy people across ages. Combining a sample-barcoded 5' primer with a J-beta primer mix, a second PCR ran for roughly 7 to 12 cycles. TCRdb re-derived calls from the 5' RACE reads in MiXCR, one entry per CDR3 protein. The sample carries about 1.4 million distinct CDR3 sequences, around 59% recorded once. Sequenced input: blood. The source is a man aged 18 to 29 in good health.

The rearrangement uses TRBV29-1 and TRBJ2-1; D remains unclear. Trimming pared 6 bases from V and 2 bases from J, leaving 14 bases between. Germline CDR1 is SQVTM and CDR2 is ANQGSEA. The CDR3 extends over 14 amino acids. CDR3 nucleotide sequence: TGCAGCGTAGGACCCAGAATGGCCTACAATGAGCAGTTCTTC. Encoded protein: CSVGPRMAYNEQFF.

In its sample, this clonotype was seen a few times. The chain is built from TRBV2 and TRBJ1-2; D is unresolved. Trimming removed 6 bases at V and 8 bases at J, with 16 bases between. The CDR3 extends over 13 amino acids. The germline V gene encodes CDR1 SNHLY and CDR2 FYNNEI. This CDR3 is CASSATQVNGYTF. CDR3 coding DNA: TGTGCCAGCAGCGCAACCCAGGTAAACGGCTACACCTTC.

This chain uses TRBV29-1 with TRBJ1-2; 10 bases agree with TRBD1. From germline, CDR1 is SQVTM and CDR2 ANQGSEA. J gave up 7 bases and V 0 bases, and 8 bases lay outside the gene matches. CDR3 size: 15 residues. CDR3: CSVEDPTGGKGGYTF. The CDR3 DNA reads as TGCAGCGTTGAAGATCCGACAGGGGGCAAGGGTGGCTACACCTTC.

This clonotype has more than one count but fewer than ten. The J gene is TRBJ2-1, the V gene TRBV10-2; TRBD2 matches 8 bases. The V segment lost 2 bases and the J segment 14 bases; nucleotides outside the gene matches: 2. The CDR3 runs to 11 residues. Germline CDR1 is WSHSY and CDR2 is SAAADI. In DNA, the CDR3 is TGCGCCAGCAGTGAGGGACTAGCTGAGTTCTTC. Protein product: CASSEGLAEFF.

The chain is built from TRBV7-2 and TRBJ2-5; TRBD1 matches 9 bases. The CDR3 consists of 15 residues. Per germline, CDR1 SGHTA and CDR2 FQGNSA. J gave up 11 bases and V 3 bases, and 13 bases lay outside the gene matches. CDR3 residues: CASSFDRGSHNEQYF. Here the CDR3 DNA reads TGTGCCAGCAGCTTTGACAGGGGGTCCCACAATGAGCAGTACTTC.

CDR3 DNA sequence: TGCAGTGCTCAGACATTGAACACTGAAGCTTTCTTT. Its protein is CSAQTLNTEAFF. This sequence joins TRBV20-1 and TRBJ1-1; D uncertain. The CDR3 consists of 12 residues. Trimming shortened V by 5 bases and J by 0 bases, and 7 bases separated the two germline ends. The germline V gene encodes CDR1 DFQATT and CDR2 SNEGSKA (reference sequence).

The V and J genes are TRBV11-2 and TRBJ2-7; TRBD2 is a possible D gene (6 bases). The ends were cut back, 2 bases at V and 7 bases at J, with 15 bases in the middle. Germline values: CDR1 SGHAT, CDR2 FQNNGV. The CDR3 runs to 14 residues. CDR3 loop: CASSLSGLAGEQYF. CDR3 in DNA: TGTGCCAGCAGCTTAAGCGGACTCGCGGGGGAGCAGTACTTC.

This clonotype has just one count. The chain joins TRBV4-2 to TRBJ2-3, with D perhaps TRBD2 (6 bases). CDR1 is LGHNA and CDR2 is YNFKEQ in the germline V gene. V lost 2 bases to trimming and J lost 3 bases, with 12 bases between them. This CDR3 comprises 15 residues. For the CDR3, the DNA is TGTGCCAGCAGCCAAAGGGCGGCGGGGACAGATACGCAGTATTTT. Translation gives CASSQRAAGTDTQYF.

This clonotype was detected a few times. The rearrangement links TRBV10-3 to TRBJ2-1, with 10 bases matching TRBD2. Trimming took 0 bases from V and 9 from J; bases not matched to a gene: 11. Germline V gene lookup returns CDR1 ENHRY and CDR2 SYGVKD. The length of the CDR3 is 17 residues. CDR3 loop: CAISESNQAGGPSEQFF. The CDR3 DNA follows: TGTGCCATCAGTGAGTCGAATCAAGCGGGGGGGCCGAGTGAGCAGTTCTTC.

This clonotype appeared a few times. J is TRBJ2-5 and V is TRBV4-1; D is perhaps TRBD2 (5 bases). This CDR3 is built from 13 residues. The V end lost 1 base, the J end lost 4 bases, and 7 bases lay between the germline ends. Germline CDR1 reads MGHRA; CDR2 reads YSYEKL. The CDR3 spells CASSQVLAETQYF. CDR3 coding DNA: TGCGCCAGCAGCCAAGTTCTAGCAGAGACCCAGTACTTC.

This rearrangement joins TRBV6-2 or TRBV6-3 to TRBJ2-1, with 7 bases identical to TRBD1. Trimming removed 7 bases from V and 5 bases from J; junction bases left unmatched: 8. The germline gives CDR1 MNHEY, CDR2 SVGEGT. The CDR3 covers 14 residues. The CDR3 protein is CASNPGQSHNEQFF. In DNA, the CDR3 is TGTGCCAGCAACCCGGGACAGTCCCACAATGAGCAGTTCTTC.

The genes are TRBV20-1 and TRBJ2-3; D is perhaps TRBD2 (6 bases). The germline V gene encodes CDR1 DFQATT and CDR2 SNEGSKA (reference sequence). The V end lost 7 bases, the J end lost 1 base, and 15 bases lay between the germline ends. This CDR3 has 14 residues. CDR3: CSVGGASGTDTQYF. The CDR3 DNA reads as TGCAGTGTTGGCGGGGCTAGCGGCACAGATACGCAGTATTTT.

There are a few counts of this clonotype. The rearrangement uses TRBV4-1 and TRBJ2-1, with D perhaps given as TRBD1 or TRBD2 (5 bases each). V lost 0 bases, J lost 0 bases, and 9 bases lay in between. The CDR3 runs 16 residues. The germline V gene encodes CDR1 MGHRA and CDR2 YSYEKL. CDR3 DNA: TGCGCCAGCAGCCAAGAGTCAGGGAGCTCCTACAATGAGCAGTTCTTC. Protein product: CASSQESGSSYNEQFF.

This clonotype was seen more than once but under ten times. This chain uses TRBV6-2 or TRBV6-3 with TRBJ1-2; D may be TRBD1 (6 bases). Trimming left V 6 bases short and J 4 bases short, with 18 bases between. CDR3 length: 15 residues. Germline V gene lookup returns CDR1 MNHEY and CDR2 SVGEGT. The CDR3 DNA reads TGTGCCAGCAGAACCGGGACATTACATACCTATGGCTACACCTTC. Residues: CASRTGTLHTYGYTF.

J is TRBJ2-5 and V is TRBV11-2, with TRBD2 as a possible D gene (6 bases). Germline V lookup: CDR1 SGHAT, CDR2 FQNNGV. Trimming removed 9 bases from V and 0 bases from J, with 11 bases in between. This CDR3 contains 13 residues. The CDR3 here is CASAGGYQETQYF. The CDR3 DNA reads as TGTGCCAGTGCCGGAGGGTACCAAGAGACCCAGTACTTC. The full variable domain, in which reference TRBV11-2 and TRBJ2-5 provide the parts outside the CDR3, is EAGVAQSPRYKIIEKRQSVAFWCNPISGHATLYWYQQILGQGPKLLIQFQNNGVVDDSQLPKDRFSAERLKGVDSTLKIQPAKLEDSAVYLCASAGGYQETQYFGPGTRLLVL.

This clonotype was picked up a small number of times. The chain couples TRBV6-2 or TRBV6-3 to TRBJ2-3; 7 nucleotides line up with TRBD2. V was clipped by 6 bases and J by 4 bases; unmatched bases: 19. There are 18 residues in the CDR3. Germline lookup yields CDR1 MNHEY and CDR2 SVGEGT. The CDR3 reads CASRLQVERREMADTQYF. Written as DNA, the CDR3 is TGTGCCAGCAGACTACAGGTCGAGCGGCGGGAGATGGCAGATACGCAGTATTTT.

The chain employs TRBV11-2 and TRBJ2-2; D is unclear. Germline CDR1 reads SGHAT; CDR2 reads FQNNGV. Trimming pared 3 bases from V and 3 bases from J, leaving 8 bases between. CDR3 length: 14 amino acids. Here the CDR3 reads CASSFRSYTGELFF. CDR3 coding DNA: TGTGCCAGCAGCTTCAGATCCTACACCGGGGAGCTGTTTTTT.

This chain joins TRBV4-3 and TRBJ2-3; 11 bases line up with TRBD2. The length of the CDR3 is 17 residues. Germline CDR1 and CDR2: LGHNA and YSLEER. Trimming cost V 0 bases and J 5 bases; bases outside gene matches: 7. This chain's CDR3 is CASSQDISGGAGDTQYF. In DNA form, the CDR3 reads TGCGCCAGCAGCCAAGATATTAGCGGGGGGGCAGGAGATACGCAGTATTTT.

The V call is TRBV4-2, the J call TRBJ1-2, with D possibly matching TRBD1 (5 bases). This CDR3 comprises 15 residues. Germline-derived CDR1 and CDR2 are LGHNA and YNFKEQ. V was trimmed by 0 bases and J by 4 bases, leaving 12 bases between them. As DNA, the CDR3 is TGTGCCAGCAGCCAAGAGCCTAGCGGGGGCTATGGCTACACCTTC. Translation: CASSQEPSGGYGYTF.

This clonotype was counted only a few times. The chain combines TRBV6-2 or TRBV6-3 with TRBJ2-1; D is unresolved. V was clipped by 6 bases and J by 8 bases, with 14 bases between them. This CDR3 has 13 residues. Per germline, CDR1 MNHEY and CDR2 SVGEGT. The CDR3 region has the DNA TGTGCCAGCAGGCCACTGCCTTCCTATGAGCAGTTCTTC. Translated: CASRPLPSYEQFF.

The chain links TRBV27 to TRBJ2-5; no firm D call. Germline values: CDR1 MNHEY, CDR2 SMNVEV (reference sequence). CDR3 length: 13 amino acids. Trimming took 6 bases from V and 3 from J, leaving 11 bases between them. As DNA, the CDR3 is TGTGCCAGCAGAAGTTTCCTCGAAGAGACCCAGTACTTC. Translation: CASRSFLEETQYF.